This T cell receptor beta chain is from a study of T cells in Graves' hyperthyroidism and ophthalmopathy. This CDR3 region has 16 residues. Germline assignment: CDR1 MNHNS and CDR2 SASEGT. Absence of ophthalmopathy progression within 18 months defined stable Graves' hyperthyroidism. Overall study findings and caveats: Model output signaled ophthalmopathy a median around 5.9 months ahead of onset.

Researchers took RNA transcripts and amplified the TCR beta CDR3 regions from them. Carried out on the TCR CDR3, a first-round RT-PCR used the HTBI primer set. TCRdb itself ran the multiplex PCR reads through MiXCR, one entry per CDR3 protein. The table shows approximately 400,000 distinct CDR3 sequences, with 15% to 18% occurring only once. Worth noting for this clonotype: Its antigen is as yet unknown. A read error is possible here, since a much larger clone lies one base away.

The receptor was derived from a woman younger than 35 with Graves' hyperthyroidism. Sequenced input: blood. The chain carries TRBV6-1 and TRBJ2-7; 8 bases agree with TRBD1. The CDR3 region has the DNA TGTGCCAGCAGACCCCGGGACAGGATCTCCTCCTACGAGCGGTACTTC. As protein: CASRPRDRISSYERYF.